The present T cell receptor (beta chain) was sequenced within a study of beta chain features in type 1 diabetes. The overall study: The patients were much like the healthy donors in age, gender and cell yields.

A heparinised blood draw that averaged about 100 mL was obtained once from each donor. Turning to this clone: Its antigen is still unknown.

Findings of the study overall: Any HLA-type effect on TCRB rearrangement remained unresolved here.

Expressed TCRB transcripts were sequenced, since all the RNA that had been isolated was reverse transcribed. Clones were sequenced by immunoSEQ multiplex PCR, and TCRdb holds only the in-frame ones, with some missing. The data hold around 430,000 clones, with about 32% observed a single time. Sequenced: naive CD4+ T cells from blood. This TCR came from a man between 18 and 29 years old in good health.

The DNA for the CDR3 is TGTGCCATCAGAGGGCAATTGGGCTCCTACGAGCAGTACTTC. This gives the protein CAIRGQLGSYEQYF. V usage is TRBV10-3 and J usage is TRBJ2-7; D not certain. CDR1 is ENHRY, CDR2 SYGVKD, per germline. Trimming stripped 6 bases from V and 0 bases from J, with 12 bases between. This CDR3 region has 14 residues.